Sequencing of this T cell receptor beta chain was carried out in a study of brain T cells in children with intractable seizures. Germline CDR1 SGHRS, CDR2 YFSETQ. This CDR3 region has 16 residues. V lost 4 bases, J lost 10 bases, and 12 bases stayed unmatched. The protocol was immunoSEQ multiplex PCR, while the TCRdb copy is restricted to in-frame clones and leaves out a portion. The table includes over 95,000 clones, roughly 94% detected once. Concerning this clone itself: The antigen remains undetermined.

The study's findings and limits: HCMV serostatus was not known, and viral specificity came from CDR3 similarity only.

Patients received at least one anti-epileptic drug before surgery. This clonotype originated in a boy in the first two years of life with hemimegalencephaly and intractable seizures. This chain links TRBV5-1 with TRBJ2-1, with 12 nucleotides matching TRBD2. This specimen was peripheral blood, taken at surgery. In nucleotides, the CDR3 is TGCGCCAGCAGCCCAAGACTAGCGGGAGCCCCCAGGGAGCAGTTCTTC. It yields the protein CASSPRLAGAPREQFF.